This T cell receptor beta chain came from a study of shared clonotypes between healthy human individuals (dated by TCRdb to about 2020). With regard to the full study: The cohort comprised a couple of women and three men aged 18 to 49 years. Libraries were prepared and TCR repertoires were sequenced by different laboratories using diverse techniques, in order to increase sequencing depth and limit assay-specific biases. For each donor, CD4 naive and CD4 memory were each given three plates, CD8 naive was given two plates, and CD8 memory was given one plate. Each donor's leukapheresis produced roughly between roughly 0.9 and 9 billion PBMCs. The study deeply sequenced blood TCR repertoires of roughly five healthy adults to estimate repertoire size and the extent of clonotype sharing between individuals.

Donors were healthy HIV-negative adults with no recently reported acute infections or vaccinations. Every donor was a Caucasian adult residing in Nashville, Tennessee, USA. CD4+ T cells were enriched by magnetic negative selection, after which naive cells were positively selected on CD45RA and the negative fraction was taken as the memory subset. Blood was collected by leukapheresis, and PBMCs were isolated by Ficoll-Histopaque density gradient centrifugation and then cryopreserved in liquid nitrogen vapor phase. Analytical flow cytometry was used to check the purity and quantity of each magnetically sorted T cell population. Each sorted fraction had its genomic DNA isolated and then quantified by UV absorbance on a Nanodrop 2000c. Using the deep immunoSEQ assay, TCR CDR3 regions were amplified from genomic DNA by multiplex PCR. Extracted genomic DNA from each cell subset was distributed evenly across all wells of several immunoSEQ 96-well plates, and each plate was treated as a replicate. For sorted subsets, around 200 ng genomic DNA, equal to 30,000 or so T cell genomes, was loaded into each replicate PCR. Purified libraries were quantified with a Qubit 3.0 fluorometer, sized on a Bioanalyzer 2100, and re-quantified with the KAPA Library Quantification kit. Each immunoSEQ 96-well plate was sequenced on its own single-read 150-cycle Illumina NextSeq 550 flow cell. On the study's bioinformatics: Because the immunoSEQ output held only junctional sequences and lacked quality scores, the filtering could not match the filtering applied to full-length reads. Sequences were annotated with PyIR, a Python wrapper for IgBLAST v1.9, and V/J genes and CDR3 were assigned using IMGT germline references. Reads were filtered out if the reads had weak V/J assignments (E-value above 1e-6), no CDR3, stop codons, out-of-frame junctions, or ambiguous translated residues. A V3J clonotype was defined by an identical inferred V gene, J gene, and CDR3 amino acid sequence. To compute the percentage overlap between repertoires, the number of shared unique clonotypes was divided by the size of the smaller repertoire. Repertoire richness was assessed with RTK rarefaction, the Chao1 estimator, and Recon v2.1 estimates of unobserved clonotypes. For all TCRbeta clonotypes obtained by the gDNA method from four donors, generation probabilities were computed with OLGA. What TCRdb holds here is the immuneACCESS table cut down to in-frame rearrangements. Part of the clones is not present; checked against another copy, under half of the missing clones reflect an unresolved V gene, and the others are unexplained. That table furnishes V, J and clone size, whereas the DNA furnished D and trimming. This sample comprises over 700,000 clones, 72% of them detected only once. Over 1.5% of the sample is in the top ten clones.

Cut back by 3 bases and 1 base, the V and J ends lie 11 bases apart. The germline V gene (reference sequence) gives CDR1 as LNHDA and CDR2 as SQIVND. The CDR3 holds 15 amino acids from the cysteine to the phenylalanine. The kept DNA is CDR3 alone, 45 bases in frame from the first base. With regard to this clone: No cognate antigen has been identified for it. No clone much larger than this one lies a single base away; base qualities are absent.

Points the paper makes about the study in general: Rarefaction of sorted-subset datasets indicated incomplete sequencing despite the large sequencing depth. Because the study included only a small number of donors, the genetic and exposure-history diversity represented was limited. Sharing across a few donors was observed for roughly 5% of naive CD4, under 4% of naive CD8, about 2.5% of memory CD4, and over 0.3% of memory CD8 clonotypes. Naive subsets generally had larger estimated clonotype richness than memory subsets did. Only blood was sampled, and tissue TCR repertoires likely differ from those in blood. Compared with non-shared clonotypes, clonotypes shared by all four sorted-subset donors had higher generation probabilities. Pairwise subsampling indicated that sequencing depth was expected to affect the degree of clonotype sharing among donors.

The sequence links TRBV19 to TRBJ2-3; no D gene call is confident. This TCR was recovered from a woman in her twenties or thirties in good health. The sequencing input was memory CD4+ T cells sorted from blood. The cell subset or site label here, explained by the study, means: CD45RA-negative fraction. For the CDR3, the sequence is CASSIISSGTDTQYF. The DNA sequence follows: TGTGCCAGTAGTATTATTAGCTCCGGCACAGATACGCAGTATTTT.